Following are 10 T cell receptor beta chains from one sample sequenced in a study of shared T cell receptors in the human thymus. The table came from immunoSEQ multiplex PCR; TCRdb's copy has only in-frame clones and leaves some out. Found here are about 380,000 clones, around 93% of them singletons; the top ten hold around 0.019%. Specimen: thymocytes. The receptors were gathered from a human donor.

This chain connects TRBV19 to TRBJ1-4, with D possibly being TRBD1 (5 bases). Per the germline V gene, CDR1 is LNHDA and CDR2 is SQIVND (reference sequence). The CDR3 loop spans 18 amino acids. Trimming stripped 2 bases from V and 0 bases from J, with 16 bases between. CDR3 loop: CASSIRARGVATNEKLFF. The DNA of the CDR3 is TGTGCCAGTAGTATACGGGCGCGGGGCGTAGCAACTAATGAAAAACTGTTTTTT. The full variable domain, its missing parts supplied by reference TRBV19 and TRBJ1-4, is DGGITQSPKYLFRKEGQNVTLSCEQNLNHDAMYWYRQDPGQGLRLIYYSQIVNDFQKGDIAEGYSVSREKKESFPLTVTSAQKNPTAFYLCASSIRARGVATNEKLFFGSGTQLSVL.

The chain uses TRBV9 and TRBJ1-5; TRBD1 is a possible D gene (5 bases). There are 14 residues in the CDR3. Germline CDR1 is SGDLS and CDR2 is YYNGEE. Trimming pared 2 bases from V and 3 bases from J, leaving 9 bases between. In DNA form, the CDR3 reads TGTGCCAGCAGCGTTGGGACCGACAATCAGCCCCAGCATTTT. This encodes CASSVGTDNQPQHF.

CDR3 DNA: TGTGCCTGGAGTGGACTATCCACAGATACGCAGTATTTT. It yields the protein CAWSGLSTDTQYF. V is TRBV30 and J is TRBJ2-3; TRBD2 might be the D (5 bases). The germline V gene encodes CDR1 GTSNPN and CDR2 SVGIG (reference sequence). The CDR3 has 13 amino acids. V was cut by 1 base and J by 2 bases, with 7 bases left in between.

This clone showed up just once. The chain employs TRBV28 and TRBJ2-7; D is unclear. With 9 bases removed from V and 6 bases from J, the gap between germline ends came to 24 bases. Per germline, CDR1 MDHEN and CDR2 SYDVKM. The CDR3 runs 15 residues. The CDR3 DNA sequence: TGTGCCAGGACCAGAGTGCCGCACCCGCGTAGCGAGCAGTACTTC. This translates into CARTRVPHPRSEQYF.

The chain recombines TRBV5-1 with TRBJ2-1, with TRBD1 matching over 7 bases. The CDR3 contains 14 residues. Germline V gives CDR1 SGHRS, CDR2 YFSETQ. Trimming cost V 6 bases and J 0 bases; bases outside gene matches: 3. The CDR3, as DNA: TGCGCCAGCAAAACAGGGGACTCCTACAATGAGCAGTTCTTC. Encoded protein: CASKTGDSYNEQFF.

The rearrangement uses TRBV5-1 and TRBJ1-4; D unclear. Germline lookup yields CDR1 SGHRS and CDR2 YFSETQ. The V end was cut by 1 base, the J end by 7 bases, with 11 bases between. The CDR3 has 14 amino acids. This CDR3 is CASSLMEHGEKLFF. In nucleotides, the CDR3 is TGCGCCAGCAGCTTGATGGAGCACGGTGAAAAACTGTTTTTT.

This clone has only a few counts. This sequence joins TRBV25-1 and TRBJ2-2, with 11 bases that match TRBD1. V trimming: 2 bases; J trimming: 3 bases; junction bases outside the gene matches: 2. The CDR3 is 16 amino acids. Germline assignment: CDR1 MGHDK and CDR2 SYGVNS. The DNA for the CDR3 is TGTGCCAGCAGTGAAACGGGACAGGGGGACACCGGGGAGCTGTTTTTT. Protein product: CASSETGQGDTGELFF.

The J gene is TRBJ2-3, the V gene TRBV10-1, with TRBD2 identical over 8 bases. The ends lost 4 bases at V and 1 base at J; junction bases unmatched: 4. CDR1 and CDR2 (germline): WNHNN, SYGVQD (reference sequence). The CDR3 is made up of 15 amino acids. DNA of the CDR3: TGCGCCAGCAGTGGAGCGGGAGATGGCACAGATACGCAGTATTTT. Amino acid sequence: CASSGAGDGTDTQYF.

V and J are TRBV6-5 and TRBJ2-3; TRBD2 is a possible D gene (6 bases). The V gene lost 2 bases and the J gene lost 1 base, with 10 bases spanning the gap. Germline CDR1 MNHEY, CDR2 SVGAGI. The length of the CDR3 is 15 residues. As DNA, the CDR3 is TGTGCCAGCAGTTACGGGGGGATCGGCACAGATACGCAGTATTTT. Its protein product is CASSYGGIGTDTQYF.

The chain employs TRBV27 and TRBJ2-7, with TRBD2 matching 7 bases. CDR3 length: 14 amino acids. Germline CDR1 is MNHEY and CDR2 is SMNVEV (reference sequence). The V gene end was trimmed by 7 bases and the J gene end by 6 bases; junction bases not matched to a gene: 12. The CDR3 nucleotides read TGTGCCAGCACCTTTTACGGCGGGAGCGGCGAGCAGTACTTC. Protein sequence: CASTFYGGSGEQYF.